The clone carrying this T cell receptor beta chain has a single count. What it binds is not known. Researchers grouped second doses given at about 4 or about 12 weeks into one pool. This sample is part of a study of T cell responses to AZD1222 COVID-19 vaccine. Findings of the study overall: White British ancestry dominated among donors, who included more females, and clonal diversity was possibly underestimated. Samples come after the peak T cell response, not at day 14. Among vaccine-associated CD4 TCRs, coverage spanned spike, with dominance at 160-218 and 743-854.

Germline V lookup: CDR1 LNHNV, CDR2 YYDKDF (reference sequence). V was clipped by 4 bases and J by 5 bases, with 12 bases between them. The CDR3 covers 13 residues. TCRdb's table, derived via immunoSEQ multiplex PCR, lists solely in-frame clones and lacks some. In the table there are some 98,000 clones, about 90% of which are singletons. The specimen comprised peripheral blood, sampled 28 days after the second AZD1222 dose. The source is an adult who received the AZD1222 COVID-19 vaccine. V usage is TRBV15 and J usage is TRBJ2-7, with D perhaps assigned TRBD1 or TRBD2 (5 bases each). The CDR3 nucleotides read TGTGCCACCAGCATTAATCGAGGGGACGAGCAGTACTTC. This translates into CATSINRGDEQYF. The variable domain in full, completed from reference TRBV15 and TRBJ2-7, reads DAMVIQNPRYQVTQFGKPVTLSCSQTLNHNVMYWYQQKSSQAPKLLFHYYDKDFNNEADTPDNFQSRRPNTSFCFLDIRSPGLGDTAMYLCATSINRGDEQYFGPGTRLTVT.